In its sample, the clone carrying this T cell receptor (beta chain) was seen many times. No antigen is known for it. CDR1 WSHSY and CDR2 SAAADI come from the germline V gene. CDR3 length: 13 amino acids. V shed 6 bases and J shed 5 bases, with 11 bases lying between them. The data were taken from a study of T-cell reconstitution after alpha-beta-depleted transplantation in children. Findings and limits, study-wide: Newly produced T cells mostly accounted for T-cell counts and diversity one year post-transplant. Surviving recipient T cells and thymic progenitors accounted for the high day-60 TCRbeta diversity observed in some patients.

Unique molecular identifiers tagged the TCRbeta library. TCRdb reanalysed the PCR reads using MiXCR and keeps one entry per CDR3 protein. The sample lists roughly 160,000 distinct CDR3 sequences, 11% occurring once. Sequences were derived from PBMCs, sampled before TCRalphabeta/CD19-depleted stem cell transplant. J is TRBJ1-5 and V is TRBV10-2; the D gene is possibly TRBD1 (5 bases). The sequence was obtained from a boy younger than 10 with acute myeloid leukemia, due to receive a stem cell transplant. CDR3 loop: CASRRDGYQPQHF. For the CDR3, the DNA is TGCGCCAGCAGAAGGGACGGATATCAGCCCCAGCATTTT.